This T cell receptor beta chain was observed in a study of T-cell reconstitution after alpha-beta-depleted transplantation in children. Germline CDR1 is DFQATT and CDR2 is SNEGSKA (reference sequence). The ends lost 6 bases at V and 4 bases at J; junction bases unmatched: 18. CDR3 length: 17 amino acids. Unique molecular identifiers featured in how the TCRbeta library was prepared. TCRdb analysed the PCR reads with MiXCR anew, one entry per CDR3 protein. The table has 500,000 to 600,000 distinct CDR3 sequences, approximately 30% seen once. The rearrangement uses TRBV20-1 and TRBJ2-5; the match to TRBD2 covers 9 bases. The specimen comprised PBMCs from the stem cell graft donor, sampled from the stem cell graft. The receptor was isolated from a human donor who donated a stem cell graft to a child with aplastic anemia. CDR3 coding DNA: TGCAGTGCCCCTCGAGCTAGCGGGATCTCTACGGGAGAGACCCAGTACTTC. It yields the protein CSAPRASGISTGETQYF.